The next 19 T cell receptor beta chains were all read from a single sample in a study of blood T cell repertoires in COVID-19. The assay was immunoSEQ multiplex PCR, and TCRdb's table has in-frame clones only and misses some. The sample includes hundreds of thousands of clones, approximately 89% of them seen just once. Sequencing was carried out using PBMCs or T cells enriched from blood (not recorded which). Receptor source: a woman between 50 and 59 years old who had been exposed to COVID-19.

This chain joins TRBV18 and TRBJ1-2; TRBD1 matches at 7 bases. There are 14 residues in the CDR3. The V segment lost 6 bases and the J segment 2 bases; nucleotides outside the gene matches: 6. Germline CDR1 is KGHSH and CDR2 is LQKENI. The CDR3 loop reads CASSPTGFNYGYTF. CDR3 nucleotides: TGTGCCAGCTCCCCGACAGGGTTCAACTATGGCTACACCTTC.

The chain joins TRBV4-1 to TRBJ1-2, with no clear D. V was pared by 1 base and J by 6 bases, with 12 bases between. CDR1 and CDR2 (germline): MGHRA, YSYEKL. CDR3 size: 14 residues. The DNA of the CDR3 is TGCGCCAGCAGCCAAGGGGGTCGGAGGGATGGCTACACCTTC. It encodes CASSQGGRRDGYTF.

The V call is TRBV6-5, the J call TRBJ1-6; D is ambiguous. Germline lookup yields CDR1 MNHEY and CDR2 SVGAGI. This CDR3 is built from 13 residues. With 6 bases removed from V and 7 bases from J, the gap between germline ends came to 10 bases. The CDR3 bases are TGTGCCAGCAGCAGTGTTTTGAATTCACCCCTCCACTTT. This gives the protein CASSSVLNSPLHF.

The V call is TRBV5-4, the J call TRBJ2-7; D might be TRBD2 (5 bases). Per germline, CDR1 SGHNT and CDR2 YYREEE (reference sequence). CDR3 length equals 13 residues. V lost 4 bases and J 5 bases, leaving 13 bases between the germline ends. For the CDR3, the DNA is TGTGCCAGCAGCCCGGAGGTAGAGCACGAGCAGTACTTC. Translation: CASSPEVEHEQYF.

The CDR3 DNA follows: TGTGCCAGCAGCCTCGGACAGGGGAACACTGAAGCTTTCTTT. Translation gives CASSLGQGNTEAFF. The chain combines TRBV3-1 (or the pseudogene TRBV3-2) with TRBJ1-1; 8 nucleotides align to TRBD1. The CDR3 is 14 amino acids. Per the germline V gene, CDR1 is LGHDT and CDR2 is YNNKEL (reference sequence). V gave up 4 bases and J gave up 1 base; unmatched junction bases: 2.

The chain is built from TRBV29-1 and TRBJ1-5, with 10 nucleotides matching TRBD1. V gave up 3 bases and J gave up 2 bases; unmatched junction bases: 10. Germline CDR1 is SQVTM and CDR2 is ANQGSEA. The CDR3 consists of 17 residues. The CDR3 DNA is TGCAGCGTTGAGGGGGGGACAGGGGCTGACTGCAATCAGCCCCAGCATTTT. It encodes CSVEGGTGADCNQPQHF.

The CDR3 here is CASSEFGAGEAFF. CDR3 nucleotide sequence: TGCGCCAGCAGCGAGTTTGGGGCAGGGGAGGCTTTCTTT. This chain links TRBV5-1 with TRBJ1-1; a possible D gene is TRBD1 (6 bases). This CDR3 is built from 13 residues. Germline assignment: CDR1 SGHRS and CDR2 YFSETQ. V was trimmed by 4 bases and J by 11 bases, leaving 18 bases between them.

CDR3: CASSMYFRWGQLNTEAFF. In DNA, the CDR3 is TGTGCCAGTAGTATGTACTTCCGTTGGGGGCAGTTGAACACTGAAGCTTTCTTT. The chain links TRBV19 to TRBJ1-1; weak D call: TRBD1 (6 bases). The germline V gene has CDR1 LNHDA and CDR2 SQIVND (reference sequence). This CDR3 comprises 18 residues. V dropped 3 bases and J dropped 0 bases, with 20 bases sitting between them.

The V gene is TRBV4-2, the J gene TRBJ2-2; TRBD1 matches at 10 bases. The germline CDR1 and CDR2 sequences are LGHNA and YNFKEQ. CDR3 length equals 16 residues. V gave up 2 bases and J gave up 7 bases; unmatched junction bases: 7. CDR3 sequence (DNA): TGTGCCAGCAGCCAAAACGGACAGGGGGGTTACGGGGAGCTGTTTTTT. Translation gives CASSQNGQGGYGELFF.

The chain employs TRBV19 and TRBJ2-2; 9 bases match TRBD2. The germline gives CDR1 LNHDA, CDR2 SQIVND (reference sequence). V shed 3 bases, J shed 2 bases, and the junction held 7 bases outside the gene matches. CDR3 length: 17 residues. For the CDR3, the DNA is TGTGCCAGTAGTATGGCTAGCGGGGCCTTTAACACCGGGGAGCTGTTTTTT. Translating gives CASSMASGAFNTGELFF.

The chain uses TRBV5-5 and TRBJ2-5; 8 bases line up with TRBD2. Germline V CDR1 and CDR2: SGHKS, YYEKEE (reference sequence). This CDR3 comprises 15 residues. With V trimmed by 4 bases and J by 5 bases, 10 bases remained unmatched. CDR3: CASSLTGGPIETQYF. CDR3 sequence (DNA): TGTGCCAGCAGCCTGACGGGGGGGCCGATTGAGACCCAGTACTTC. Using reference TRBV5-5 and TRBJ2-5 for the parts outside the CDR3, the full variable domain is DAGVTQSPTHLIKTRGQQVTLRCSPISGHKSVSWYQQVLGQGPQFIFQYYEKEERGRGNFPDRFSARQFPNYSSELNVNALLLGDSALYLCASSLTGGPIETQYFGPGTRLLVL.

The chain couples TRBV6-4 to TRBJ1-4, with 8 bases matching TRBD1. The V gene's germline CDR1 is MRHNA and CDR2 SNTAGT. The CDR3 spans 13 residues. V was clipped by 8 bases and J by 8 bases; unmatched bases: 7. CDR3 amino acids: CASAGQGGEKLFF. In nucleotides, the CDR3 is TGTGCCAGCGCCGGACAGGGTGGGGAAAAACTGTTTTTT.

V and J are TRBV28 and TRBJ2-1; 8 bases map to TRBD2. Germline V lookup: CDR1 MDHEN, CDR2 SYDVKM. Trimming took 2 bases from V and 7 from J; bases not matched to a gene: 4. CDR3 length equals 14 residues. The CDR3 bases are TGTGCCAGCAGTTTACCGGGGGGGCCAAATGAGCAGTTCTTC. It yields the protein CASSLPGGPNEQFF.

The chain carries TRBV7-2 and TRBJ1-6; perhaps TRBD1 as D (5 bases). Trimming cost V 4 bases and J 9 bases, with 16 bases left between them. CDR3 length: 15 amino acids. Germline CDR1 SGHTA, CDR2 FQGNSA. The CDR3, as DNA: TGTGCCAGCAGCTCGACCGGGGGGGAGTCTTCACCCCTCCACTTT. It specifies CASSSTGGESSPLHF.

Regarding this clone: In the same sample, other DNA sequences code for this CDR3. The genes are TRBV2 and TRBJ2-7; D possibly corresponds to TRBD2 (6 bases). The CDR3 contains 13 residues. The germline CDR1 and CDR2 sequences are SNHLY and FYNNEI. Trimming cost V 3 bases and J 1 base, with 7 bases left between them. CDR3 coding DNA: TGTGCCAGCAGTGAGGGGGGATCCTACGAGCAGTACTTC. Translating it yields CASSEGGSYEQYF.

A word on this clone: At one boundary the junction diverges from the germline segment, which might be a read error. The V and J genes are TRBV18 and TRBJ2-3; D might be TRBD2 (6 bases). The CDR3 loop spans 13 amino acids. From germline, CDR1 is KGHSH and CDR2 LQKENI. CDR3 in amino acids: CASSPGAGGTGSF. CDR3 nucleotides: TGTGCCAGCTCACCCGGTGCAGGAGGGACTGGTTCTTTT.

Comment on this clone: The same CDR3 is also encoded by other DNA sequences in this sample. V gene TRBV4-2 combines with J gene TRBJ1-4; possibly TRBD1 for D (6 bases). V lost 0 bases to trimming and J lost 1 base, with 6 bases between them. Germline V gene lookup returns CDR1 LGHNA and CDR2 YNFKEQ. CDR3 length: 15 amino acids. CDR3 in DNA: TGTGCCAGCAGCCAAGAAGGGGGAACTAATGAAAAACTGTTTTTT. The encoded protein is CASSQEGGTNEKLFF.

V gene TRBV9 combines with J gene TRBJ2-3, with 8 bases aligning to TRBD2. V was pared by 4 bases and J by 4 bases, with 5 bases of the junction left unmatched. Germline lookup yields CDR1 SGDLS and CDR2 YYNGEE. The length of the CDR3 is 14 residues. CDR3 sequence (DNA): TGTGCCAGCAGCCCGGGACTAGGTTCAGATACGCAGTATTTT. Translating it yields CASSPGLGSDTQYF.

The table lists this clone with a few counts. In nucleotides, the CDR3 is TGTGCCAGCAGACCCCAGGGGCCCACTCAGCCCCAGCATTTT. Residues: CASRPQGPTQPQHF. This chain links TRBV6-5 with TRBJ1-5; tentative D call: TRBD1 (6 bases). Looked up from germline, CDR1 is MNHEY and CDR2 is SVGAGI. The CDR3 has 14 residues. Trimming removed 6 bases at V and 6 bases at J, with 15 bases between.